This record covers a single TCR beta chain. As yet, its antigen is unknown. The data were obtained in a study of cytomegalovirus exposure and HLA in healthy donors. General study results and limits: In a later analysis, DRB1 alleles had the most associated TCRs; HLA-C alleles the fewest. Productive status was seen about 90% or about 30% of the time for most TCR beta V segments in an earlier analysis.

The PCR contained 60 Vbeta and 13 Jbeta primers. The repertoire was sequenced with immunoSEQ multiplex PCR; TCRdb's copy has only in-frame clones and lacks some. There are 180,000 or so clones in the sample; about 83% occur only once, and 2.9% lies in the top ten. Germline V gene data show CDR1 as MDHEN and CDR2 as SYDVKM. The CDR3 runs to 14 residues. J gave up 8 bases and V 5 bases, and 11 bases lay outside the gene matches. The source of this sequence is a female donor in good health and CMV-seronegative. The chain has TRBV28 and TRBJ1-2; 7 positions match TRBD1. The sample taken for sequencing was PBMCs. The CDR3: CASSQQGVFEGYTF. The CDR3 bases are TGTGCCAGCAGTCAGCAGGGGGTTTTTGAAGGCTACACCTTC.